The rows below give T cell receptor beta chains drawn from one sample of a study of blood T cell repertoires in COVID-19. Using immunoSEQ multiplex PCR, the repertoire was profiled, and TCRdb retains in-frame clones only, with some absent. Of approximately 100,000 clones in the sample, around 89% are singletons; the top ten hold less than 40%. The sample taken for sequencing was peripheral blood. Receptor source: a woman of 80 years or more with acute or convalescent COVID-19. Each CDR3 is given with its conserved first and last residue. D genes are given only for firm matches. The size of a clone is reported for some rows only, either as once, few or many, or as a class for expanded clones.

TRBV19 | - | - | CASSIAAGAGNTIYF
TRBV7-9 | TRBD1 | - | CASSWGQDNSPLHF
TRBV7-8 | - | - | CASSLDTGKNQPQHF
TRBV4-1 | - | - | CASSQPRSNTEAFF
TRBV7-6 | TRBD1 | - | CASSLGGTGVRGNTIYF
TRBV24-1 | TRBD1 | - | CATSETGESEKLFF
TRBV7-8 | TRBD1 | - | CASSLGTGVPDTQYF
TRBV19 | - | - | CASSSTGTINEKLFF
TRBV19 | TRBD1 | - | CASAPGTGLNQPQHF
TRBV2 | - | once | CASSEGTGWENIQYF
TRBV5-1 | TRBD2 | - | CASSWAGAGGLEQFF
TRBV6-5 | TRBD1 | - | CASRLRGPKNNEQFF
TRBV9 | TRBD2 | - | CASSVGWREETQYF
TRBV7-9 | - | - | CASSLGPGGLDGYTF
TRBV7-9 | - | - | CASSLGARVTSTDTQYF
TRBV7-9 | - | once | CASSLWRNEKLFF
TRBV21-1 | - | - | CASSKYRSNTEAFF
TRBV29-1 | TRBD2 | once | CSVHRIAGRADTQYF
TRBV2 | - | - | CASSLLQGYEQYF
TRBV18 | - | few | CASSTQGLGGYTF
TRBV5-1 | TRBD1 | - | CASSSTGVAFF
TRBV19 | - | - | CASIGHTNTGELFF
TRBV2 | TRBD1 | - | CASRLQGSEQYF
TRBV6-1 | TRBD1 | - | CASSETGGKMLTYGYTF
TRBV6-5 | - | - | CATRPGRDTEAFF
TRBV30 | TRBD2 | - | CAWRRLAGGRDTQYF
TRBV3-1/TRBV3-2 | TRBD2 | - | CASSQDLQTRARAGGPRDTQYF
TRBV29-1 | TRBD1 | - | CSVDGQAPSEAFF
TRBV4-1 | - | - | CASSQFATSLEGTQYF
TRBV30 | TRBD2 | - | CAWSTGLAGRGGETQYF
TRBV24-1 | TRBD2 | - | CATSRASAGGRREQFF
TRBV14 | - | once | CASSHRGIMNTEAFF
TRBV7-6 | - | few | CASSSQPGLQEKLFF
TRBV7-8 | TRBD1 | once | CASSPGGQESGNTIYF
TRBV2 | TRBD2 | - | CASSLAGDYNEQFF
TRBV5-4 | TRBD2 | - | CASSPSGDGQETQYF
TRBV27 | TRBD1 | - | CASSPTGGYGYTF
TRBV9 | TRBD2 | - | CASSGGLAGENIQYF
TRBV11-2 | - | few | CASSSPAGITQETQYF
TRBV19 | - | - | CASSIQGPYEQYF
TRBV27 | - | - | CASIASINTGELFF
TRBV2 | - | - | CASGQGWPQNTEAFF
TRBV24-1 | - | - | CAAGTSTDTQYF
TRBV4-1 | TRBD2 | - | CASSQGLAGNNEQFF
TRBV30 | TRBD1 | once | CASAGTGVYGYTF
TRBV5-1 | - | - | CASSLQGFGTEAFF